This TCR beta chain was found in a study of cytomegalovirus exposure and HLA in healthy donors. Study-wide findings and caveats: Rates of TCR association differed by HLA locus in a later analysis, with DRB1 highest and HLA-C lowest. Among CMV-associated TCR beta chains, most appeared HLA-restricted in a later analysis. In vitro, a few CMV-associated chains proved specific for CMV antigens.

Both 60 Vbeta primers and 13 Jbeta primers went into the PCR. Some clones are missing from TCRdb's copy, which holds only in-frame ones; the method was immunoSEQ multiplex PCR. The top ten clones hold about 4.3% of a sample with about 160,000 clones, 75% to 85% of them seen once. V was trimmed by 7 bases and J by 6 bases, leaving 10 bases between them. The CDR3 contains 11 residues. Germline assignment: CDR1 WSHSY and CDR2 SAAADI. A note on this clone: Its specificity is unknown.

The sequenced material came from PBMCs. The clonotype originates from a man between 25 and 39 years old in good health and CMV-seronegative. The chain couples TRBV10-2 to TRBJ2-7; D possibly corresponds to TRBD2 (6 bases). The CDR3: CASIGGGEQYF. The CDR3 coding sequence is TGCGCCAGCATCGGGGGTGGCGAGCAGTACTTC.